This TCR beta chain was sequenced during a study of T cell responses to AZD1222 COVID-19 vaccine. Notes on this clone: No antigen is known for it.

Findings and limits, study-wide: Repertoire collection took place solely once the T cell response had peaked. Nearly half of spike-specific TCRs reportedly target unmutated variant regions. Recipients of AZD1222 seropositive at baseline numbered only 6 or 7. Clonal diversity was possibly underestimated, and the donors were mostly white British, with more females.

Here immunoSEQ multiplex PCR was the method, and the copy in TCRdb shows in-frame clones only, minus some. The data show some 100,000 clones, 80% to 95% seen once. Germline lookup yields CDR1 SGHNT and CDR2 YYREEE (reference sequence). Trimming shortened V by 1 base and J by 2 bases, and 9 bases separated the two germline ends. CDR3 length equals 14 residues. This rearrangement joins TRBV5-4 to TRBJ2-5; D is uncertain. The sequences come from peripheral blood, collected 28 days after the second AZD1222 dose. This clonotype originated in an adult who received the AZD1222 COVID-19 vaccine. CDR3 protein: CASSLSPGQETQYF. For the CDR3, the DNA is TGTGCCAGCAGCTTGAGTCCAGGTCAAGAGACCCAGTACTTC.